This T cell receptor beta chain was captured in a study of cytomegalovirus exposure and HLA in healthy donors (dated by TCRdb to the late 2010s). General notes on the study: An earlier analysis of 587 of the donors reported approximately 260 Gb of sequence data and around 100 million unique TCR beta sequences obtained from about 170 million T cells. An early release that covered about 600 HLA-typed donors contained about 300 gigabases of sequencing data and tens of millions of unique TCR sequences. Among the roughly 370 genotyped donors, about 85% belonged to the genetic ancestry cluster associated with self-reported Caucasian donors. The study aimed to test whether cataloging public T cell receptors could reveal signatures of past pathogen exposure. The T cell repertoires of 666 subjects were profiled by immunosequencing and related to cytomegalovirus serostatus. In addition to the first cohort of 666 subjects, a separate validation cohort of approximately 120 different subjects was used. The study combined high-throughput TCR immunosequencing, statistical association of individual TCRs with disease status, and machine learning to predict cytomegalovirus infection status. A later analysis re-examined previously published TCR beta repertoires from more than 600 donors and added high-resolution HLA genotyping to investigate patterns of TCR occurrence. In the later analysis, no new phenotypic data were used to find candidate immune exposures; instead, reliance was placed on TCR beta sequences and their occurrence across donors. In an earlier analysis of about 590 of the donors, high-throughput TCR beta sequencing was used to judge whether each TCR beta V gene segment behaved as functional or pseudogenic. Donor age, sex, ethnicity and CMV serostatus were compiled alongside the repertoire data. Genome-wide SNP genotypes for about 65% of the roughly 670 donors were used in a later genetic analysis, which treated that subset as a discovery cohort. Every discovery cohort repertoire had been produced on one sequencing platform. HLA typing covered class I and class II loci at four-digit resolution. The number of typed donors differed by locus: about 629-640 for A, B, C, DRB1 and DQB1; some 540 for DQA1; 600 to 610 for DPA1; and 400 to 480 for DPB1. Roughly 5 DR-DQ haplotypes were treated as single units for association and clustering because of strong linkage in the cohort. On average, around 240,000 unique TCR beta nucleotide sequences were sequenced per donor among 350 to 400 genotyped donors of the cohort, with roughly 18% of those sequences being non-productive. Study-level results and caveats: According to a later analysis, parvovirus B19, influenza, CMV and Epstein-Barr virus appeared linked to several top co-occurrence clusters. A few of the identified cytomegalovirus-associated TCR beta chains were confirmed in vitro to be specific for cytomegalovirus antigens. Broadly in line with IMGT annotations, most TCR beta V segments showed up in productive rearrangements about 90% or about 30% of the time in an earlier analysis of some 590 of the donors. A total of around 150 TCR beta chains were listed by the study as associated with cytomegalovirus. Most CMV-associated TCR beta chains appeared to be HLA-restricted in a later analysis, and the HLA associations seemed to be driven largely by CMV exposure. In a later analysis, HLA-associated TCR beta chains showed more clonal expansion and lower generation probabilities than non-associated chains that were equally common. In a later analysis, 16,951 TCR beta sequences were associated with specific HLA alleles at a false discovery rate of 0.05. HLA typing was unavailable for some donors at each locus, so association tests used only the typed subset. Correlated functional status among segregating V segments might be attributable to linkage disequilibrium, but an unknown experimental factor could not be ruled out. Roughly uniform sequencing depth across donors was assumed in presence/absence analyses, although this assumption may not hold. Only TCR beta chains were sequenced in this cohort, and the absence of alpha or paired-chain data limited detectable features. In both the original and validation cohorts, the classifier was reported to diagnose cytomegalovirus status with high specificity and sensitivity. Because counts were too low, around 17 rarely observed V segments, including chromosome 9 orphons, were left out of the earlier analysis of a few hundred of the donors. It was suggested by the authors that the approach could potentially be generalized to other disease states and immunological phenotypes. A further reported finding was that TCR beta sequences accurately predicted the HLA-A and HLA-B alleles for most subjects in the first cohort. In a later analysis, TCR association rates were found to vary across HLA loci, with the most associated TCRs seen for DRB1 alleles and the fewest for HLA-C alleles. In a later genetic analysis, a missense DCLRE1C variant was associated with V-gene and J-gene trimming of TCR beta chains, and the association was replicated in an independent cohort. CMV serostatus was the only immune exposure information available for the cohort. In a later genetic analysis, fewer N-insertions in productive TCRs were reported among donors in an Asian-associated ancestry cluster than the approximately 670-donor mean. A cluster of highly shared sequence variants was judged likely to represent a technical artifact of the sequencing pipeline. Because the 87-base-pair reads could not distinguish some IMGT-functional V segments, including TRBV6-2 and TRBV6-3, those segments were excluded. When HLA alleles, especially DR and DQ, strongly co-occurred, TCR associations were difficult to assign to individual alleles. Across donors, most TCR sequences were observed very rarely, whereas some public TCRs were present in many individuals.

Library creation used the immunoSEQ multiplex PCR assay. For the multiplex PCR, a mixture combining 60 forward primers for TCR Vbeta segments and 13 reverse primers for TCR Jbeta segments was used. The CDR3 region of rearranged TCR beta genes was amplified from genomic DNA by a multiplex PCR assay. The Illumina HiSeq System was used to sequence the amplified TCR beta libraries as 87-base-pair reads. From the authors' description of their analysis: A later analysis tallied around 80 million unique TCR beta chains across the 666 repertoires, and some 10 million of those chains were shared by two or more donors. A nearest-neighbor algorithm error-corrected the raw reads and collapsed the reads into unique sequences, merging closely related sequences to remove PCR and sequencing errors. CDR3 sequences were aligned to IMGT reference sequences to assign V, D and J gene segments. For a sequence to be retained, a match of at least six nucleotides to both a V gene segment and a J gene segment was required. Rearrangements were called productive when the CDR3 lacked stop codons and stayed in frame with V and J; all others were non-productive. CDR3 was defined by IMGT convention, running from the second conserved V-encoded cysteine to the conserved J-encoded phenylalanine. In an earlier analysis of some 550 of the donors, sequences lacking an unambiguous match to a single V gene segment were excluded. An earlier analysis of over 450 of the donors classified V segments as functional when productive rearrangements were above 56.7% and as segregating when the standard deviation between donors was above 5%. A statistical classification framework was developed to diagnose cytomegalovirus status using the catalog of TCR beta chain sequences. In a later analysis, V and J genes were assigned by comparing TCR nucleotide sequences against IMGT/GENE-DB human TR gene sequences. In a later analysis, CDR3 sequences and most-parsimonious VDJ recombination scenarios were assigned using the TCRdist pipeline. In a later analysis, each TCR beta chain was defined by its CDR3 amino acid sequence together with its V-gene family, and reads without a unique V-gene family were excluded. A later analysis removed roughly 590 highly shared, low-generation-probability nucleotide sequences to deal with suspected cross-contamination and a sequencing artifact. In a later analysis, a clonal expansion index for each public chain was calculated from normalized within-repertoire ranks of inferred template counts. In a later analysis, generation probabilities were computed using a VDJ recombination model fitted to out-of-frame rearrangements, and the results were checked against IGoR. A later analysis scored TCR-TCR, TCR-HLA and TCR-CMV co-occurrence with hypergeometric tests, applying a repertoire-size bias correction to TCR pairs. In a later analysis, false discovery rates were estimated by permuting HLA or CMV assignments 20 times. In a later analysis, co-occurring TCRs were grouped with DBSCAN, and TCRdist sequence similarity was added when clustering was performed within HLA-allele-positive subsets. Co-occurrence clustering excluded repertoires with fewer than 30,000 or more than 120,000 public chains, plus five with anomalous nucleotide sharing. TCRdb's version of the immuneACCESS table is confined to in-frame rearrangements and falls short of the full clone set. An unresolved V gene accounts for under half of the shortfall where checked; the remainder is of unknown origin. V, J and clone size are those of that table, while D and trimming were read from the DNA. The sample table holds approximately 140,000 clones, of which 65% to 85% were seen once. The ten top clones hold 1.2% of the sample.

The CDR3 has 17 amino acids, counting the end cysteine and phenylalanine. The only DNA kept is the CDR3, 51 bases in frame from the first base. Trimming removed 1 base from V and 3 bases from J; the gene matches leave 7 bases unexplained. The germline V gene specifies SGHTA as CDR1 and FQGNSA as CDR2. The cohort consisted of hundreds of healthy bone marrow donors. At the time of sampling, all cohort members were nominally healthy, though unrecorded immune exposures were likely present. The donor was CMV seronegative and was included in the group of several hundred seronegative cohort members. Every donor gave a peripheral blood sample, and the peripheral blood mononuclear cells from that sample were used for TCR beta sequencing. The Qiagen DNeasy Blood Extraction Kit was used to extract genomic DNA from the blood cell samples. Comments on this clone: No cognate antigen has been identified for it. One base away there is no much larger clone; base qualities are not given.

Sequencing was done on a sample of PBMCs. This sequence was found in a boy aged 10-17 years in good health and CMV-seronegative. Recombination linked TRBV7-2 to TRBJ2-2; TRBD1 agrees with 8 junctional bases. The CDR3 amino acid sequence is: CASSLERQGADTGELFF. DNA sequence: TGTGCCAGCAGCTTAGAGCGGCAGGGGGCGGACACCGGGGAGCTGTTTTTT.